A selection of T cell receptor beta chains follows, all from one sample in a study of regulatory and conventional T cells in RAG deficiency. Sequencing was performed with immunoSEQ multiplex PCR; in TCRdb, only in-frame clones are kept and a portion is missing. The top ten clones hold 5.4% of a sample with around 33,000 clones, 80% to 90% of them seen once. These same records also appear under a second study, on regulatory T cells.

Material: CD8+ T cells sorted from blood. The receptors were sampled from a human donor in good health. CDR3s include the opening cysteine and the closing phenylalanine or tryptophan. The D gene is left open where the match is weak. Some rows have no size entry. The others give once, few or many, or a class for an expanded clone.

TRBJ2-3	TRBD1	NA	TRBV28	CASSLNTGGSADTQYF	TGTGCCAGCAGTTTAAACACAGGGGGGAGCGCAGATACGCAGTATTTT
TRBJ1-5	NA	NA	TRBV19	CASSNSGNSNQPQHF	TGTGCCAGTAGTAATTCAGGGAATAGCAATCAGCCCCAGCATTTT
TRBJ1-5	TRBD1	NA	TRBV7-8	CASSLWATGGQPQHF	TGTGCCAGCAGCTTATGGGCGACAGGGGGTCAGCCCCAGCATTTT
TRBJ2-1	NA	NA	TRBV5-4	CASSPSEGVVSMDKFF	TGTGCCAGCAGCCCAAGTGAGGGGGTGGTGAGCATGGACAAGTTCTTC
TRBJ2-5	NA	NA	TRBV7-2	CASSRGAIKPIQETQYF	TGTGCCAGCAGCCGGGGGGCCATCAAGCCCATTCAAGAGACCCAGTACTTC
TRBJ1-1	TRBD1	NA	TRBV15	CATSRGDRLNTEAFF	TGTGCCACCAGCAGGGGGGACAGACTGAACACTGAAGCTTTCTTT
TRBJ1-5	TRBD1	NA	TRBV6-5	CASSYTGENQPQHF	TGTGCCAGCAGTTACACAGGGGAGAATCAGCCCCAGCATTTT
TRBJ2-1	NA	NA	TRBV13	CASSYRAVEVDEQFF	TGTGCCAGCAGCTACCGGGCCGTGGAGGTGGATGAGCAGTTCTTC
TRBJ2-7	TRBD1	NA	TRBV7-3	CASSAGQGAYEQYF	TGTGCCAGCAGCGCGGGACAGGGGGCCTACGAGCAGTACTTC
TRBJ2-3	TRBD1	NA	TRBV19	CASSIEGDRGLFGTDTQYF	TGTGCCAGTAGTATCGAAGGGGACAGGGGCCTCTTTGGCACAGATACGCAGTATTTT
TRBJ2-5	NA	once	TRBV15	CATRESSRETQYF	TGTGCCACCAGGGAGAGTAGTAGGGAGACCCAGTACTTC
TRBJ2-7	NA	NA	TRBV15	CATSRDGRPGTHYEQYF	TGTGCCACCAGCAGAGATGGGCGTCCCGGGACCCACTACGAGCAGTACTTC
TRBJ2-1	TRBD2	NA	TRBV2	CASSPGAGGAYNEQFF	TGTGCCAGCTCCCCAGGAGCGGGAGGGGCTTACAATGAGCAGTTCTTC
TRBJ2-7	TRBD1	NA	TRBV6-5	CASSPGTGKYEQYF	TGTGCCAGCAGTCCAGGGACAGGAAAATACGAGCAGTACTTC
TRBJ2-1	TRBD1	NA	TRBV9	CASSGNRDRGDYNEQFF	TGTGCCAGCAGCGGAAACCGGGACAGGGGAGATTACAATGAGCAGTTCTTC
TRBJ1-5	TRBD1	NA	TRBV28	CASTLTGEGNQPQHF	TGTGCCAGCACTCTGACAGGGGAAGGCAATCAGCCCCAGCATTTT
TRBJ2-6	NA	once	TRBV27	CASTWVGNSGANVLTF	TGTGCCAGCACCTGGGTCGGAAACTCTGGGGCCAACGTCCTGACTTTC
TRBJ1-2	NA	NA	TRBV15	CATSRDSGGYGYTF	TGTGCCACCAGCAGAGATTCGGGGGGCTATGGCTACACCTTC
TRBJ1-4	NA	NA	TRBV6-5	CASGQFPNEKLFF	TGTGCCAGCGGACAGTTCCCTAATGAAAAACTGTTTTTT
TRBJ2-7	NA	once	TRBV27	CASSSSDSYEQYF	TGTGCCAGCAGTAGTAGCGACTCCTACGAGCAGTACTTC
TRBJ2-2	NA	NA	TRBV2	CASFHQGLFF	TGTGCCAGCTTCCATCAGGGGCTGTTTTTT
TRBJ1-1	NA	NA	TRBV15	CATSRDSAANTEAFF	TGTGCCACCAGCAGAGATTCGGCAGCGAACACTGAAGCTTTCTTT
TRBJ2-5	TRBD1	NA	TRBV5-1	CASSLEDGTGGRSQETQYF	TGCGCCAGCAGCTTGGAGGATGGGACAGGGGGACGGTCACAAGAGACCCAGTACTTC
TRBJ2-2	NA	NA	TRBV13	CASSWGTGTRTTGELFF	TGTGCCAGCAGCTGGGGAACAGGCACTAGGACCACCGGGGAGCTGTTTTTT
TRBJ1-1	NA	few	TRBV6-5	CASSYSPWEGTEAFF	TGTGCCAGCAGTTACTCTCCGTGGGAAGGGACTGAAGCTTTCTTT
TRBJ2-1	NA	NA	TRBV7-9	CASSPGLVPSYNEQFF	TGTGCCAGCAGCCCTGGACTCGTGCCCTCCTACAATGAGCAGTTCTTC
TRBJ2-1	NA	NA	TRBV5-6	CASRLRESYNEQFF	TGTGCCAGCAGACTTCGAGAATCCTACAATGAGCAGTTCTTC
TRBJ1-1	TRBD1	few	TRBV19	CASSDRELGPTEAFF	TGTGCCAGTAGTGACAGGGAATTGGGTCCCACTGAAGCTTTCTTT
TRBJ2-5	TRBD2	NA	TRBV28	CATSLRTAGEQYF	TGTGCCACCAGTCTCAGGACAGCGGGGGAGCAGTACTTC
TRBJ2-3	NA	NA	TRBV7-9	CASSSTWDTQYF	TGTGCCAGCAGCTCGACTTGGGATACGCAGTATTTT
TRBJ1-5	TRBD1	NA	TRBV27	CASSFSGQGFTQPQHF	TGTGCCAGCAGTTTTTCTGGACAGGGTTTTACTCAGCCCCAGCATTTT
TRBJ1-2	NA	few	TRBV27	CASSDGGANGYTF	TGTGCCAGCAGCGACGGGGGGGCAAATGGCTACACCTTC
TRBJ2-5	NA	NA	TRBV7-9	CASRQRSGEETQYF	TGTGCCAGCAGGCAACGTTCAGGGGAAGAGACCCAGTACTTC
TRBJ2-5	NA	NA	TRBV29-1	CSVETRLGGPPGETQYF	TGCAGCGTTGAGACCCGACTGGGGGGACCTCCCGGGGAGACCCAGTACTTC
TRBJ1-1	NA	NA	TRBV25-1	CASRGRAEAFF	TGTGCCAGCAGGGGACGGGCCGAAGCTTTCTTT
TRBJ2-7	NA	NA	TRBV14	CASSQVLGAPNEQYF	TGTGCCAGCAGCCAAGTACTGGGGGCGCCCAACGAGCAGTACTTC
TRBJ2-7	NA	NA	TRBV5-6	CASRLTVGYEQYF	TGTGCCAGCAGATTGACAGTGGGCTACGAGCAGTACTTC
TRBJ1-5	TRBD1	NA	TRBV10-3	CAISTGGNQPQHF	TGTGCCATCAGTACAGGGGGAAATCAGCCCCAGCATTTT